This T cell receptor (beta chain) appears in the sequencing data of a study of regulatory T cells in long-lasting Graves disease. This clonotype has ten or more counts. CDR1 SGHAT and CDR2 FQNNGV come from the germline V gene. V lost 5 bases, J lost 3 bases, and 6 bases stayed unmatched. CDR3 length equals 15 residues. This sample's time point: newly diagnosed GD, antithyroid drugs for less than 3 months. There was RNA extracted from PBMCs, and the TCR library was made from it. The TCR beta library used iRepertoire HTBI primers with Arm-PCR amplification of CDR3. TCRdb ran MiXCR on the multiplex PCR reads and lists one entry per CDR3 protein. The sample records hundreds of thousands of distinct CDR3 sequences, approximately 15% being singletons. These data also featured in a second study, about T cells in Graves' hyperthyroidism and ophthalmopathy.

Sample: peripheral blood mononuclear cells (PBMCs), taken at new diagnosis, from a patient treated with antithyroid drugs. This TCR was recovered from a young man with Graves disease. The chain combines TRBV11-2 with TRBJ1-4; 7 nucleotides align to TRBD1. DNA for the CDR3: TGTGCCAGCAGCCCCACAGGGGCGGCTAATGAAAAACTGTTTTTT. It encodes CASSPTGAANEKLFF.